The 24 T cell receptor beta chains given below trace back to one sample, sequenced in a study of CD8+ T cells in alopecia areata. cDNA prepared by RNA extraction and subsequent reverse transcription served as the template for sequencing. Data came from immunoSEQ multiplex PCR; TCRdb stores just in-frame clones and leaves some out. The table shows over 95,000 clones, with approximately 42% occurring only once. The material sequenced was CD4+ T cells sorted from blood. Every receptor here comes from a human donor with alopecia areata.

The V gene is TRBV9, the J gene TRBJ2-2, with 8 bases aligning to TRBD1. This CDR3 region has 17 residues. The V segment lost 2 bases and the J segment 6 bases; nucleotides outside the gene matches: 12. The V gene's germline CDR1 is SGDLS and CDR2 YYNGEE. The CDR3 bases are TGTGCCAGCAGCGTGGATCCGGTGGGACAGGTCGCCGGGGAGCTGTTTTTT. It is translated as CASSVDPVGQVAGELFF.

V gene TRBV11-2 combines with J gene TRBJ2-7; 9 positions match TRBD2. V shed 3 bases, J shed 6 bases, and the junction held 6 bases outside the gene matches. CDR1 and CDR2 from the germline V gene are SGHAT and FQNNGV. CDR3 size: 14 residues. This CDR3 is CASSLQAGGAEQYF. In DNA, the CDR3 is TGTGCCAGCAGCTTGCAAGCGGGAGGCGCCGAGCAGTACTTC.

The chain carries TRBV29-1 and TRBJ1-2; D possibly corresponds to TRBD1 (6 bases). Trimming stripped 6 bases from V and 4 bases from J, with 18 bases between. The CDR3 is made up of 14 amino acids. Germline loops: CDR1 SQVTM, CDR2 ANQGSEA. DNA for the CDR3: TGCAGCGTGGACCAGGCAGGGGTGACCTATGGCTACACCTTC. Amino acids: CSVDQAGVTYGYTF.

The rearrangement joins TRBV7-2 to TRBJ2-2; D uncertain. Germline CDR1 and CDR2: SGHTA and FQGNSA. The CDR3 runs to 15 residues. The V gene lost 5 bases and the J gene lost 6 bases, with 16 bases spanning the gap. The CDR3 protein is CASSPRYLRSGELFF. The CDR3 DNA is TGTGCCAGCAGCCCCCGGTACCTCCGTTCCGGGGAGCTGTTTTTT.

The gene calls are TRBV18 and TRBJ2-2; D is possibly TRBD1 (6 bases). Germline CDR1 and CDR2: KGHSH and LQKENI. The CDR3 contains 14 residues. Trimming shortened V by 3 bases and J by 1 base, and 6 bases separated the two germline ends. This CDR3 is CASSPGQNTGELFF. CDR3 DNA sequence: TGTGCCAGCTCACCGGGACAGAACACCGGGGAGCTGTTTTTT.

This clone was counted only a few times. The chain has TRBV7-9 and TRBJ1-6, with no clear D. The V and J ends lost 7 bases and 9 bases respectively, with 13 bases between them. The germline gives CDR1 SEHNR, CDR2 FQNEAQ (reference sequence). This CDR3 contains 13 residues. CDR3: CASNAEFTSPLHF. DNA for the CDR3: TGTGCCAGCAACGCCGAATTTACTTCACCCCTCCACTTT.

Here the CDR3 DNA reads TGTGCCAGCCGCACGACGACAGTGAACACTGAAGCTTTCTTT. Its protein product is CASRTTTVNTEAFF. The gene calls are TRBV28 and TRBJ1-1, with TRBD1 as a possible D gene (5 bases). CDR3 size: 14 residues. Trimming took 8 bases from V and 0 from J, leaving 13 bases between them. Germline CDR1 and CDR2: MDHEN and SYDVKM.

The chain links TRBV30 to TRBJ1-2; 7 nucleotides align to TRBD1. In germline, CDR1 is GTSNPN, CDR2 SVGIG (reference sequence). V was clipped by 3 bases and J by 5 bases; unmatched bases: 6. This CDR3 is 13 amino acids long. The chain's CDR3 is CAWSPDRVYGYTF. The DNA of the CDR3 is TGTGCCTGGAGCCCAGACAGGGTTTATGGCTACACCTTC.

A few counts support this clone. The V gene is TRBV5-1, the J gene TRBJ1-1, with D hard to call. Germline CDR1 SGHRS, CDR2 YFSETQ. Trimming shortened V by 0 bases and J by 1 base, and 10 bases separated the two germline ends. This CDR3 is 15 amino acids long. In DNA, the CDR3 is TGCGCCAGCAGCTTGGATGGAGTTCGGAACACTGAAGCTTTCTTT. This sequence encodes CASSLDGVRNTEAFF.

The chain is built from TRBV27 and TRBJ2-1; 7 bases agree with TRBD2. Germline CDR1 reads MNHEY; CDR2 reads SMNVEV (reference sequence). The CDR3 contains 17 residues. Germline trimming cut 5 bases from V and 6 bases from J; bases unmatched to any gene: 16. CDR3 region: CASSQRQLGGRGNEQFF. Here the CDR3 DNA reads TGTGCCAGCAGTCAACGCCAGCTGGGAGGGAGGGGCAATGAGCAGTTCTTC.

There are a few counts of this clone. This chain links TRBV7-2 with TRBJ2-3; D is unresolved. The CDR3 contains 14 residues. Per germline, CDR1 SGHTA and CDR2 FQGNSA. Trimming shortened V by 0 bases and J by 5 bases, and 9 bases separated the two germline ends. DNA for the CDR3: TGTGCCAGCAGCTTAGCAAACGTCAGAGATACGCAGTATTTT. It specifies CASSLANVRDTQYF.

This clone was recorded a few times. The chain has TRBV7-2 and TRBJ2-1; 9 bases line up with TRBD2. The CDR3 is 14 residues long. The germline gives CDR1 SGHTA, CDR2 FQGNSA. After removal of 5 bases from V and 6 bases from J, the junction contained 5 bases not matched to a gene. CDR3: CASSAGGARNEQFF. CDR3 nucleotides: TGTGCCAGCAGCGCGGGGGGGGCGCGCAATGAGCAGTTCTTC.

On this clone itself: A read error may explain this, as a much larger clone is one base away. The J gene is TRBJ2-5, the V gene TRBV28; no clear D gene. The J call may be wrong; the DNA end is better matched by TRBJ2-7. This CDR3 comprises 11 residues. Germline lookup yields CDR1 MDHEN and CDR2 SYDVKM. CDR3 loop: CASSLTYEQYF. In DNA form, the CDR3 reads TGTGCCAGCAGTTTAACCTACGAGCAGTACTTC.

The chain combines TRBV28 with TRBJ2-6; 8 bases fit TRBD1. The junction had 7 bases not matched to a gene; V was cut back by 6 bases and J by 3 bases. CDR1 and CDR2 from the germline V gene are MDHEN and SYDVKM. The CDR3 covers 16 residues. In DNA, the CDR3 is TGTGCCAGCAGCTACAGGGGGGTCATTGGGGCCAACGTCCTGACTTTC. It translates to CASSYRGVIGANVLTF. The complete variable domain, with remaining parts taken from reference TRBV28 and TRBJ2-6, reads DVKVTQSSRYLVKRTGEKVFLECVQDMDHENMFWYRQDPGLGLRLIYFSYDVKMKEKGDIPEGYSVSREKKERFSLILESASTNQTSMYLCASSYRGVIGANVLTFGAGSRLTVL.

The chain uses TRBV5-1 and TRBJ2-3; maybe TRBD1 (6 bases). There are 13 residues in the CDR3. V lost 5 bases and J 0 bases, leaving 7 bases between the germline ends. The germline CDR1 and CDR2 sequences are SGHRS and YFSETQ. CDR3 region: CASRTGSTDTQYF. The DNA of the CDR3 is TGCGCCAGCAGGACAGGAAGCACAGATACGCAGTATTTT.

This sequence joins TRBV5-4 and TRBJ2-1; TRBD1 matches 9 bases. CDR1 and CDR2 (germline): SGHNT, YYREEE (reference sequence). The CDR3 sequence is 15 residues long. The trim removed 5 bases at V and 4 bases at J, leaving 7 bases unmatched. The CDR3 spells CASSGDRVSYNEQFF. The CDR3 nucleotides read TGTGCCAGCAGTGGGGACAGGGTATCGTACAATGAGCAGTTCTTC.

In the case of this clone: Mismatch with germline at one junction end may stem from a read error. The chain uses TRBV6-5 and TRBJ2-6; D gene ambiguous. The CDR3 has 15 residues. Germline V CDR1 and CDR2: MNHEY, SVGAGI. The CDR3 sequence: CATSYHTSGANVLTF. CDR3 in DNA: TGTGCCACCAGTTATCATACCTCTGGGGCCAACGTCCTGACTTTC.

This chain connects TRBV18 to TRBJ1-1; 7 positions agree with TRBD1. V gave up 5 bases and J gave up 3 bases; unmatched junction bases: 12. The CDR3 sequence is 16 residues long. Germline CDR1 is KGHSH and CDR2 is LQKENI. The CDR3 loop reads CASSSEDRFSYTEAFF. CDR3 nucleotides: TGTGCCAGCTCATCGGAGGACAGGTTCTCTTACACTGAAGCTTTCTTT.

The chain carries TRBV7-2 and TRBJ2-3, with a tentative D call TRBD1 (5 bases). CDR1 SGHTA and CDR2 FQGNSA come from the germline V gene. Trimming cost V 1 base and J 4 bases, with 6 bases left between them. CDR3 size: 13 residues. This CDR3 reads CASSLDRSDTQYF. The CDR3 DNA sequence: TGTGCCAGCAGCTTAGACAGGTCAGATACGCAGTATTTT.

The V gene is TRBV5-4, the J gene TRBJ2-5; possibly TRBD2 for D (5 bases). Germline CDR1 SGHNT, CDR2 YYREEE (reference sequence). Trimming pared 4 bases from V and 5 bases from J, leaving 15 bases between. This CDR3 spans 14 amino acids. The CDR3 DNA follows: TGTGCCAGCAGCCTAACCCTTCCGGGGGAGACCCAGTACTTC. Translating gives CASSLTLPGETQYF.

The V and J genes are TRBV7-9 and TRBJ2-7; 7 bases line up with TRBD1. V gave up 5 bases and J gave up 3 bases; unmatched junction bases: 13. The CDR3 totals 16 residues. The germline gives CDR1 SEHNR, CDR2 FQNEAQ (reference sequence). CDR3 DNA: TGTGCCAGCAGCCCGGAACCGGGACAGATAAACTACGAGCAGTACTTC. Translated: CASSPEPGQINYEQYF.

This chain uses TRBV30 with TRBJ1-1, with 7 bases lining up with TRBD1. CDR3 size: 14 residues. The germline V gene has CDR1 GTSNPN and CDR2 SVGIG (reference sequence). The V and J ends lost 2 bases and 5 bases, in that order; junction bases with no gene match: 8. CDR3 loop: CAWSSDRSVTEAFF. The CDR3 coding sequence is TGTGCCTGGAGTTCGGACAGGTCGGTTACTGAAGCTTTCTTT. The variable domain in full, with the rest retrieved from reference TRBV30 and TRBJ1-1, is SQTIHQWPATLVQPVGSPLSLECTVEGTSNPNLYWYRQAAGRGLQLLFYSVGIGQISSEVPQNLSASRPQDRQFILSSKKLLLSDSGFYLCAWSSDRSVTEAFFGQGTRLTVV.

CDR3 sequence: CSVGRNTEAFF. The DNA for the CDR3 is TGCAGCGTTGGCAGGAACACTGAAGCTTTCTTT. The chain employs TRBV29-1 and TRBJ1-1; D unclear. From germline, CDR1 is SQVTM and CDR2 ANQGSEA. V was pared by 4 bases and J by 1 base, with 4 bases between. The CDR3 extends over 11 amino acids.

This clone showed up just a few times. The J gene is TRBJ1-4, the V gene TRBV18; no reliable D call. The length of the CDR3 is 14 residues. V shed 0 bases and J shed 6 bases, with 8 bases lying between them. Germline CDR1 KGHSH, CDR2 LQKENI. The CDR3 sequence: CASSPPRSYEKLFF. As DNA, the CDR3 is TGTGCCAGCTCACCACCCAGGAGTTATGAAAAACTGTTTTTT.